One sample yielded the 30 T cell receptor beta chains listed below, sequenced in a study of T cell repertoires in cytomegalovirus infection. What these receptors recognize is not known. TCRdb itself ran the reads through MiXCR, one entry per CDR3 protein. There are about 920,000 distinct CDR3 sequences in the sample; around 32% occur only once, and roughly 13% lies in the top ten. This specimen was cultured CD8+ T cells from PBMCs, taken from culture after CMV antigen stimulation. These receptors all stem from a human donor in good health (CMV status not recorded). Some clones in this sample may be carry-over from other donors' samples.

The chain links TRBV6-5 to TRBJ1-2; D ambiguous. From germline, CDR1 is MNHEY and CDR2 SVGAGI. The CDR3 is made up of 12 amino acids. Deletions cut 6 bases from V and 3 bases from J, with 8 bases between. The CDR3 nucleotides are TGTGCCAGCAGGGCGTCTCACTATGGCTACACCTTC. Protein: CASRASHYGYTF.

This sequence joins TRBV2 and TRBJ2-5; D possibly uses TRBD1 or TRBD2 (5 bases each). Germline CDR1 and CDR2: SNHLY and FYNNEI. V was pared by 3 bases and J by 5 bases, with 10 bases between. This CDR3 is built from 13 residues. This CDR3 reads CASSDRDGETQYF. The CDR3 DNA sequence: TGTGCCAGCAGTGATCGGGACGGGGAGACCCAGTACTTC.

V gene TRBV27 combines with J gene TRBJ1-2; 10 positions match TRBD1. The germline V gene has CDR1 MNHEY and CDR2 SMNVEV (reference sequence). The length of the CDR3 is 15 residues. J lost 4 bases, V lost 6 bases, and 8 bases had no gene match. The CDR3 nucleotides are TGTGCCAGCAGCCCCCGCGGGACAGGGGCCTATGGCTACACCTTC. This sequence encodes CASSPRGTGAYGYTF.

In its sample, this clonotype was seen a few times. V usage is TRBV7-6 and J usage is TRBJ1-1; a weak D match, TRBD1 (5 bases). Germline-derived CDR1 and CDR2 are SGHVS and FNYEAQ. V was pared by 5 bases and J by 1 base, with 8 bases between. CDR3 length equals 13 residues. DNA for the CDR3: TGTGCCAGCAGCGCAGGGAAGAACACTGAAGCTTTCTTT. Amino acid sequence: CASSAGKNTEAFF.

The chain uses TRBV12-3 or TRBV12-4 and TRBJ2-1; TRBD1 is a possible D gene (6 bases). CDR3 size: 17 residues. Between the trimmed V and J ends, which lost 4 bases and 0 bases, there was a span of 16 bases. Here the CDR3 DNA reads TGTGCCAGCAGTTCCCCTCGCACAGGGTACTCCTACAATGAGCAGTTCTTC. Its translation is CASSSPRTGYSYNEQFF.

In the case of this clonotype: One junction end disagrees with the germline gene, perhaps due to a read error. This rearrangement joins TRBV5-3 to TRBJ1-4; D uncertain. TRBV5-3 is assigned to the ORF class and has an uncertain function. This CDR3 has 15 residues. In nucleotides, the CDR3 is TGTGCCAGCAGCTTGGACGCGGAAACTAATGAAAAACTGTTTTTT. This sequence encodes CASSLDAETNEKLFF.

Only one count was recorded for this clonotype. This sequence may be a read error, since a much larger clone differs from it by one base. The V and J genes are TRBV7-8 and TRBJ2-7, with 7 bases fitting TRBD1. The CDR3 covers 14 residues. Germline CDR1 is SGHVS and CDR2 is FQNEAQ. CDR3 sequence reads: CASGFRDSPYEQYF. CDR3 DNA: TGTGCCAGCGGCTTCCGGGACAGCCCCTACGAGCAGTACTTC.

The gene calls are TRBV12-5 and TRBJ1-1; 7 bases match TRBD1. Germline CDR1 is LGHNT and CDR2 is FRNRAP. Trimming cost V 6 bases and J 1 base; bases outside gene matches: 5. The CDR3 spans 14 residues. The CDR3 nucleotides read TGTGCTAGTGGCCCATGGACAGGGAACACTGAAGCTTTCTTT. It yields the protein CASGPWTGNTEAFF.

This rearrangement joins TRBV7-8 to TRBJ2-3; 9 bases map to TRBD2. The V gene's germline CDR1 is SGHVS and CDR2 FQNEAQ. The ends lost 4 bases at V and 2 bases at J; junction bases unmatched: 16. CDR3 length equals 19 residues. The CDR3 sequence: CASSSRPMPSGASTDTQYF. The CDR3 bases are TGTGCCAGCAGCTCCCGCCCTATGCCTAGCGGGGCTTCCACAGATACGCAGTATTTT.

J is TRBJ1-2 and V is TRBV4-1; D is ambiguous. The V end lost 0 bases, the J end lost 4 bases, and 12 bases lay between the germline ends. The CDR3 runs to 15 residues. Germline CDR1 reads MGHRA; CDR2 reads YSYEKL. In nucleotides, the CDR3 is TGCGCCAGCAGCCAAGAGGGATTCTCCTCCTATGGCTACACCTTC. Protein product: CASSQEGFSSYGYTF.

The chain recombines TRBV5-8 with TRBJ2-7; possibly TRBD1 for D (6 bases). V gave up 0 bases and J gave up 3 bases, with 10 bases separating them. Per the germline V gene, CDR1 is SGHTS and CDR2 is YDEGEE. This CDR3 region has 14 residues. The CDR3 loop is CASSLDQGIYEQYV. The CDR3 DNA sequence: TGTGCCAGCAGCTTGGACCAGGGGATCTACGAGCAGTACGTC.

The chain uses TRBV6-2 or TRBV6-3 and TRBJ2-1; a weak D match, TRBD1 (6 bases). V gave up 4 bases and J gave up 4 bases, with 23 bases separating them. Germline lookup yields CDR1 MNHEY and CDR2 SVGEGT. The CDR3 contains 18 residues. CDR3 DNA sequence: TGTGCCAGCAGTTTCTTCCCCTCCGGGACACCGATTTACAATGAGCAGTTCTTC. Amino acids: CASSFFPSGTPIYNEQFF.

This clonotype was observed many times. The chain links TRBV19 to TRBJ1-5; no definite D call. V shed 6 bases and J shed 0 bases, with 15 bases lying between them. CDR3 size: 16 residues. Germline values: CDR1 LNHDA, CDR2 SQIVND (reference sequence). The CDR3: CASRLGEGYSNQPQHF. The CDR3 DNA reads as TGTGCCAGTAGATTAGGCGAAGGGTATAGCAATCAGCCCCAGCATTTT.

The V and J genes are TRBV6-2 or TRBV6-3 and TRBJ2-7; TRBD1 or TRBD2 may be the D gene (5 bases each). Germline CDR1 is MNHEY and CDR2 is SVGEGT. The CDR3 spans 16 residues. V was trimmed by 3 bases and J by 7 bases, leaving 22 bases between them. This chain's CDR3 is CASSYAGAVIPGEQYF. The CDR3 region has the DNA TGTGCCAGCAGTTATGCCGGGGCAGTAATTCCTGGGGAGCAGTACTTC.

J is TRBJ1-5 and V is TRBV11-2; no firm D call. Trimming took off 0 bases at V and 5 bases at J, with 17 bases between the two ends. This CDR3 has 17 amino acids. Germline V gene lookup returns CDR1 SGHAT and CDR2 FQNNGV. For the CDR3, the DNA is TGTGCCAGCAGCTTAGATCCGGTACAGAGTTCGGATCAGCCCCAGCATTTT. Translation gives CASSLDPVQSSDQPQHF.

This clonotype was picked up a small number of times. The chain uses TRBV6-1 and TRBJ2-1; 9 bases agree with TRBD1. Trimming removed 3 bases from V and 7 bases from J; junction bases left unmatched: 7. The CDR3 loop spans 15 amino acids. In germline, CDR1 is MNHNS, CDR2 SASEGT. Here the CDR3 reads CASSDYGTGWNEQFF. DNA for the CDR3: TGTGCCAGCAGTGACTACGGGACAGGGTGGAATGAGCAGTTCTTC.

V and J are TRBV10-2 and TRBJ2-1, with unresolved D. Between the trimmed V and J ends, which lost 3 bases and 8 bases, there was a span of 5 bases. This CDR3 has 11 residues. CDR1 is WSHSY, CDR2 SAAADI, per germline. CDR3 sequence (DNA): TGCGCCAGCAGTGATAGCCATGAGCAGTTCTTC. Protein: CASSDSHEQFF.

As for this clonotype: The junction departs from the called germline gene at one end, perhaps through a read error. The chain couples TRBV14 to TRBJ1-1, with no clear D. Germline-derived CDR1 and CDR2 are SGHDN and FVKESK. The CDR3 consists of 13 residues. DNA for the CDR3: TGTGCCAGTAGCCCCTTCCAGAACACTGAAGCTTTCTTT. Translating it yields CASSPFQNTEAFF.

For the CDR3, the DNA is TGTGCCAGCAGCCAATTCCTACCTTGGGGGACAGGGTCCACTGAAGCTTTCTTT. Its translation is CASSQFLPWGTGSTEAFF. The V call is TRBV3-1, the J call TRBJ1-1; 9 nucleotides agree with TRBD1. From germline, CDR1 is LGHDT and CDR2 YNNKEL (reference sequence). This CDR3 region has 18 residues. After removal of 2 bases from V and 4 bases from J, the junction contained 14 bases not matched to a gene.

This clonotype appeared many times. The V call is TRBV29-1, the J call TRBJ1-1; TRBD1 is a possible D gene (5 bases). The CDR3 has 11 amino acids. The V and J ends lost 6 bases and 5 bases respectively, with 10 bases between them. The V gene's germline CDR1 is SQVTM and CDR2 ANQGSEA. This CDR3 is CSVATGTEAFF. The CDR3, as DNA: TGCAGCGTAGCTACAGGAACTGAAGCTTTCTTT.

The chain employs TRBV4-1 and TRBJ2-2; 7 bases match TRBD2. From germline, CDR1 is MGHRA and CDR2 YSYEKL. Unmatched junction bases numbered 9, after V lost 4 bases and J lost 4 bases. The CDR3 length is 16 residues. The CDR3 nucleotides read TGCGCCAGCAGCCTTCACGGGGGGAAGATCACCGGGGAGCTGTTTTTT. Its protein is CASSLHGGKITGELFF.

This clonotype was found a few times. The V gene is TRBV19, the J gene TRBJ1-1; D call uncertain. Germline assignment: CDR1 LNHDA and CDR2 SQIVND (reference sequence). CDR3 length: 12 amino acids. Trimming shortened V by 5 bases and J by 3 bases, and 7 bases separated the two germline ends. CDR3 sequence: CASSDPHTEAFF. Written as DNA, the CDR3 is TGTGCCAGTAGTGATCCGCACACTGAAGCTTTCTTT.

This clonotype came up a few times. The J gene is TRBJ2-1, the V gene TRBV19; 12 nucleotides line up with TRBD2. This CDR3 region has 16 residues. Germline values: CDR1 LNHDA, CDR2 SQIVND (reference sequence). V lost 5 bases and J lost 6; bases outside the gene matches: 8. In DNA, the CDR3 is TGTGCCAGTAGTTCCCGACTAGCGGGGGTATTCAATGAGCAGTTCTTC. It is translated as CASSSRLAGVFNEQFF.

Ten or more counts support this clonotype. J is TRBJ1-2 and V is TRBV7-6; D remains ambiguous. The CDR3 consists of 14 residues. CDR1 is SGHVS, CDR2 FNYEAQ, per germline. V gave up 5 bases and J gave up 3 bases, with 13 bases separating them. The CDR3 is CASSLGEEHYGYTF. The CDR3 nucleotides read TGTGCCAGCAGCCTTGGGGAGGAACACTATGGCTACACCTTC. Full variable domain (rest looked up from reference TRBV7-6 and TRBJ1-2): GAGVSQSPRYKVTKRGQDVALRCDPISGHVSLYWYRQALGQGPEFLTYFNYEAQQDKSGLPNDRFSAERPEGSISTLTIQRTEQRDSAMYRCASSLGEEHYGYTFGSGTRLTVV.

On this clonotype: A much larger clone sits a single nucleotide away, making a read error possible. Given the absence of the conserved phenylalanine or tryptophan at the CDR3 end, a read error is likely. The chain is built from TRBV7-2 and TRBJ1-2; 7 bases fit TRBD1. In germline, CDR1 is SGHTA, CDR2 FQGNSA. The CDR3 contains 13 residues. Trimming removed 4 bases from V and 4 bases from J; junction bases left unmatched: 3. CDR3 DNA: TGTGCCAGCAGCTCCGGACAGGTCTATGGCTACACCGTC. It encodes CASSSGQVYGYTV.

The genes are TRBV7-2 and TRBJ2-3, with D perhaps TRBD2 (7 bases). CDR1 SGHTA and CDR2 FQGNSA come from the germline V gene. The CDR3 has 15 residues. With 3 bases removed from V and 6 bases from J, the gap between germline ends came to 16 bases. The CDR3 bases are TGTGCCAGCAGCTTGGGGGGGGGGGCCTTGGATACGCAGTATTTT. Its translation: CASSLGGGALDTQYF.

This clonotype has just a few counts. The CDR3 DNA follows: TGTGCCAGCACCGCAGGGGGGCGGTACAATGAGCAGTTCTTC. Translated, it gives CASTAGGRYNEQFF. The gene calls are TRBV12-3 or TRBV12-4 and TRBJ2-1; tentative D call: TRBD1 (7 bases). Deletions cut 7 bases from V and 4 bases from J, with 14 bases between. This CDR3 has 14 amino acids.

This clonotype was seen ten or more times. J is TRBJ2-1 and V is TRBV7-2; unclear D gene. The CDR3 is 15 residues long. Germline CDR1 reads SGHTA; CDR2 reads FQGNSA. Trimming stripped 5 bases from V and 4 bases from J, with 15 bases between. The CDR3 DNA sequence: TGTGCCAGCAGCCCTCTCACGACTTTTTACAATGAGCAGTTCTTC. As protein: CASSPLTTFYNEQFF.

For the CDR3, the DNA is TGTGCCAGCAGCGAATCCCGGGTCCCAATTAACACTGAAGCTTTCTTT. It translates to CASSESRVPINTEAFF. The chain employs TRBV3-1 and TRBJ1-1; D remains unclear. Trimming pared 5 bases from V and 2 bases from J, leaving 18 bases between. Germline-derived CDR1 and CDR2 are LGHDT and YNNKEL (reference sequence). The CDR3 length is 16 residues.

The chain links TRBV19 to TRBJ2-1; possible D gene TRBD2, 6 bases. Deletions cut 4 bases from V and 5 bases from J, with 9 bases between. The CDR3 has 13 amino acids. Germline CDR1 reads LNHDA; CDR2 reads SQIVND (reference sequence). The CDR3 DNA sequence: TGTGCCAGTAGTACCGGGACTCACAATGAGCAGTTCTTC. Amino acids: CASSTGTHNEQFF.